This T cell receptor beta chain stems from a study of T cells after yellow fever vaccination. Of note for this clonotype: Its cognate antigen is unknown.

Study-level points and caveats: Abundant clonotypes (contaminants from the bulk population) could be present in FACS-sorted repertoires.

In germline, CDR1 is DFQATT, CDR2 SNEGSKA (reference sequence). Trimming took 0 bases from V and 7 from J, leaving 16 bases between them. CDR3 length: 16 residues. TCRdb reprocessed the 5' RACE reads via MiXCR and lists one record per CDR3 protein. Altogether a few hundred thousand distinct CDR3 sequences are present, roughly 8% being singletons, with the ten largest covering under 20%. This TCR derives from a man aged 18 to 35 who received the YFV17D yellow fever vaccine. V is TRBV20-1 and J is TRBJ1-6; D possibly corresponds to TRBD1 (6 bases). Sequencing used PBMCs, obtained about 41 days after the first yellow fever vaccination. CDR3 residues: CSARDQTGIGNSPLHF. The CDR3 nucleotides read TGCAGTGCTAGAGATCAGACAGGCATTGGCAATTCACCCCTCCACTTT.